These 24 T cell receptor beta chains were all obtained from the same sample, sequenced in a study of blood T cell repertoires in COVID-19 (dated by TCRdb to the early 2020s). The library was generated by the immunoSEQ multiplex PCR assay. TCRdb obtained this table from immuneACCESS and retained in-frame rearrangements with V and J assigned. These tables miss some clones; where compared with another copy, unresolved V genes account for less than half of the shortfall, and the remainder is unexplained. The sample contains 80,000 or so clones, about nine tenths of them found a single time. The ten largest clonotypes hold approximately 1.9% of the sample. Sequencing was done on a sample of peripheral blood. Receptor source: a woman aged 55-70 years with acute or convalescent COVID-19.

CDR3 coding DNA: TGTGCCAGCAGCCAAGCCCATCGGTCTGGGGCCAACGTCCTGACTTTC. It yields the protein CASSQAHRSGANVLTF. V is TRBV3-1 (or the pseudogene TRBV3-2) and J is TRBJ2-6; D not resolved. Germline V gene sequence: CDR1 LGHDT, CDR2 YNNKEL (reference sequence). This CDR3 has 16 amino acids. Trimming left V 1 base short and J 1 base short, with 8 bases between.

The chain carries TRBV19 and TRBJ2-1; 8 nucleotides match TRBD1. J lost 9 bases, V lost 3 bases, and 16 bases had no gene match. Germline V lookup: CDR1 LNHDA, CDR2 SQIVND (reference sequence). The CDR3 contains 17 residues. The CDR3: CASSIRWTGTTSGEQFF. The CDR3 coding sequence is TGTGCCAGTAGTATCCGGTGGACAGGGACGACCTCGGGTGAGCAGTTCTTC.

The rearrangement joins TRBV7-9 to TRBJ2-1; TRBD2 matches at 8 bases. The V and J ends lost 4 bases and 7 bases, in that order; junction bases with no gene match: 12. The CDR3 has 16 amino acids. Germline CDR1 and CDR2: SEHNR and FQNEAQ (reference sequence). In nucleotides, the CDR3 is TGTGCCAGCAGCTGGGGACTAGGGGAAGGTAGGAATGAGCAGTTCTTC. Protein: CASSWGLGEGRNEQFF. The complete variable domain, with remaining parts taken from reference TRBV7-9 and TRBJ2-1, reads DTGVSQNPRHKITKRGQNVTFRCDPISEHNRLYWYRQTLGQGPEFLTYFQNEAQLEKSRLLSDRFSAERPKGSFSTLEIQRTEQGDSAMYLCASSWGLGEGRNEQFFGPGTRLTVL.

The chain couples TRBV7-6 to TRBJ2-1; 13 nucleotides match TRBD2. CDR1 is SGHVS, CDR2 FNYEAQ, per germline. This CDR3 comprises 17 residues. V gave up 1 base and J gave up 4 bases; unmatched junction bases: 4. The CDR3 protein is CASSLGTSGSRYNEQFF. The CDR3 DNA sequence: TGTGCCAGCAGCTTAGGGACTAGCGGGAGCCGATACAATGAGCAGTTCTTC. Looking up the rest from reference TRBV7-6 and TRBJ2-1 gives the full variable domain: GAGVSQSPRYKVTKRGQDVALRCDPISGHVSLYWYRQALGQGPEFLTYFNYEAQQDKSGLPNDRFSAERPEGSISTLTIQRTEQRDSAMYRCASSLGTSGSRYNEQFFGPGTRLTVL.

The chain carries TRBV5-1 and TRBJ1-2, with 9 bases aligning to TRBD1. The V gene's germline CDR1 is SGHRS and CDR2 YFSETQ. There are 16 residues in the CDR3. The J segment lost 6 bases and the V segment lost 3 bases, leaving 12 bases of the junction unmatched. The CDR3 DNA reads as TGCGCCAGCAGCTCGAGGTTGGACAGGGGTATGGATGGCTACACCTTC. Translating it yields CASSSRLDRGMDGYTF.

The rearrangement joins TRBV28 to TRBJ2-7, with 7 bases identical to TRBD2. The germline CDR1 and CDR2 sequences are MDHEN and SYDVKM. The ends lost 5 bases at V and 5 bases at J; junction bases unmatched: 9. The CDR3 has 14 amino acids. In DNA, the CDR3 is TGTGCCAGCAGTGACTCCAGCGGGACTAACGAGCAGTACTTC. Residues: CASSDSSGTNEQYF. The variable domain in full, completed from reference TRBV28 and TRBJ2-7, reads DVKVTQSSRYLVKRTGEKVFLECVQDMDHENMFWYRQDPGLGLRLIYFSYDVKMKEKGDIPEGYSVSREKKERFSLILESASTNQTSMYLCASSDSSGTNEQYFGPGTRLTVT.

The V gene is TRBV28, the J gene TRBJ1-4; TRBD1 matches at 9 bases. The CDR3 totals 14 residues. Germline CDR1 MDHEN, CDR2 SYDVKM. Trimming took 7 bases from V and 8 from J; bases not matched to a gene: 8. DNA of the CDR3: TGTGCCAGCATTTCGGGGGACAGGGTAGAAAAACTGTTTTTT. This encodes CASISGDRVEKLFF.

Many counts were recorded for this clone. The chain combines TRBV19 with TRBJ2-3; D gene uncertain. CDR3 length: 14 residues. The V gene's germline CDR1 is LNHDA and CDR2 SQIVND (reference sequence). Trimming cost V 6 bases and J 2 bases, with 12 bases left between them. The CDR3 nucleotides are TGTGCCAGTAGCCGACGGCTAGACACAGATACGCAGTATTTT. It yields the protein CASSRRLDTDTQYF.

The rearrangement uses TRBV29-1 and TRBJ2-2; D is uncertain. V gave up 7 bases and J gave up 7 bases, with 10 bases separating them. The CDR3 is 11 residues long. Germline V gene lookup returns CDR1 SQVTM and CDR2 ANQGSEA. DNA of the CDR3: TGCAGCGGGCGGAATGACGGGGAGCTGTTTTTT. This codes for CSGRNDGELFF.

The chain recombines TRBV9 with TRBJ2-7; 8 nucleotides align to TRBD1. This CDR3 comprises 14 residues. The V gene end was trimmed by 4 bases and the J gene end by 1 base; junction bases not matched to a gene: 4. Germline V gene data show CDR1 as SGDLS and CDR2 as YYNGEE. The CDR3 sequence is CASSRGQASYEQYF. CDR3 nucleotide sequence: TGTGCCAGCAGCCGGGGACAGGCATCCTACGAGCAGTACTTC. Full variable domain (remainder filled in from reference TRBV9 and TRBJ2-7): DSGVTQTPKHLITATGQRVTLRCSPRSGDLSVYWYQQSLDQGLQFLIQYYNGEERAKGNILERFSAQQFPDLHSELNLSSLELGDSALYFCASSRGQASYEQYFGPGTRLTVT.

The V and J genes are TRBV29-1 and TRBJ2-3; D possibly corresponds to TRBD2 (7 bases). V lost 7 bases, J lost 1 base, and 12 bases lay in between. This CDR3 has 13 residues. Germline V lookup: CDR1 SQVTM, CDR2 ANQGSEA. The CDR3 region is CSGEGGGTDTQYF. CDR3 nucleotides: TGCAGCGGCGAGGGGGGGGGCACAGATACGCAGTATTTT.

The chain uses TRBV28 and TRBJ2-7; D is perhaps TRBD1 (6 bases). The CDR3 loop spans 13 amino acids. The germline CDR1 and CDR2 sequences are MDHEN and SYDVKM. Trimming stripped 2 bases from V and 2 bases from J, with 7 bases between. CDR3 coding DNA: TGTGCCAGCAGTTTAGGGGGCCCCTACGAGCAGTACTTC. The encoded protein is CASSLGGPYEQYF.

The chain employs TRBV30 and TRBJ1-3, with D possibly being TRBD1 (6 bases). V lost 3 bases and J 2 bases, leaving 11 bases between the germline ends. The germline CDR1 and CDR2 sequences are GTSNPN and SVGIG (reference sequence). The CDR3 covers 14 residues. The CDR3 sequence: CAWRDRLTGNTIYF. In nucleotides, the CDR3 is TGTGCCTGGAGGGACAGATTGACTGGAAACACCATATATTTT.

V usage is TRBV19 and J usage is TRBJ1-1; 9 bases map to TRBD1. CDR3 length: 14 residues. The germline CDR1 and CDR2 sequences are LNHDA and SQIVND (reference sequence). V shed 6 bases and J 4 bases; nucleotides not matched to a gene: 6. CDR3 nucleotide sequence: TGTGCCAGTAGCCCCGACAGGGGGACCACTGAAGCTTTCTTT. It codes for CASSPDRGTTEAFF.

This chain joins TRBV11-3 and TRBJ2-5, with 8 bases identical to TRBD1. The CDR3 spans 16 residues. The germline V gene encodes CDR1 SGHNT and CDR2 YENEEA. The J segment lost 5 bases and the V segment lost 2 bases, leaving 10 bases of the junction unmatched. In DNA form, the CDR3 reads TGTGCCAGCAGCTTACCACCCAGGGGGCTTGTGGAGACCCAGTACTTC. It codes for CASSLPPRGLVETQYF.

The V and J genes are TRBV6-1 and TRBJ2-7, with TRBD1 as a possible D gene (5 bases). Germline V CDR1 and CDR2: MNHNS, SASEGT. The CDR3 is 14 amino acids. V was clipped by 3 bases and J by 1 base, with 10 bases between them. CDR3 region: CASSEAGLSYEQYF. Written as DNA, the CDR3 is TGTGCCAGCAGTGAGGCAGGGTTATCCTACGAGCAGTACTTC.

The rearrangement joins TRBV7-8 to TRBJ1-5, with 7 positions matching TRBD1. The CDR3 loop spans 16 amino acids. V shed 5 bases, J shed 3 bases, and the junction held 10 bases outside the gene matches. Germline V gene sequence: CDR1 SGHVS, CDR2 FQNEAQ. CDR3 in DNA: TGTGCCAGCAGCCCAACCGGGACAGCTACCAATCAGCCCCAGCATTTT. This gives the protein CASSPTGTATNQPQHF.

Worth noting for this clone: The sample contains more than one DNA sequence encoding this CDR3. V gene TRBV19 combines with J gene TRBJ2-2; 10 bases align to TRBD2. The CDR3 contains 14 residues. With V trimmed by 4 bases and J by 6 bases, 2 bases remained unmatched. Germline CDR1 and CDR2: LNHDA and SQIVND (reference sequence). The CDR3: CASSTLAGAGELFF. DNA of the CDR3: TGTGCCAGTAGTACCCTAGCGGGAGCCGGGGAGCTGTTTTTT.

This rearrangement joins TRBV7-2 to TRBJ2-5, with TRBD2 matching 14 bases. The CDR3 is made up of 16 amino acids. Germline loops: CDR1 SGHTA, CDR2 FQGNSA. The ends lost 2 bases at V and 8 bases at J; junction bases unmatched: 7. The CDR3, as DNA: TGTGCCAGCAGCTTAAACCCGGGACTAGCGGGGGCCACCCAGTACTTC. It codes for CASSLNPGLAGATQYF.

The V call is TRBV28, the J call TRBJ1-3; 7 nucleotides line up with TRBD1. The CDR3 is 15 residues long. Germline CDR1 reads MDHEN; CDR2 reads SYDVKM. Trimming removed 3 bases from V and 4 bases from J; junction bases left unmatched: 6. CDR3 loop: CASSLLPGGGNTIYF. Written as DNA, the CDR3 is TGTGCCAGCAGTTTGTTGCCAGGGGGAGGAAACACCATATATTTT.

The chain recombines TRBV7-2 with TRBJ2-1; 12 nucleotides align to TRBD2. Germline V gene data show CDR1 as SGHTA and CDR2 as FQGNSA. This CDR3 spans 14 amino acids. With V trimmed by 4 bases and J by 8 bases, 3 bases remained unmatched. The CDR3 loop is CASSSGLAGYEQFF. CDR3 nucleotide sequence: TGTGCCAGCAGCTCTGGACTAGCGGGATATGAGCAGTTCTTC. Based on the CDR3 plus reference TRBV7-2 and TRBJ2-1, the full variable domain is GAGVSQSPSNKVTEKGKDVELRCDPISGHTALYWYRQSLGQGLEFLIYFQGNSAPDKSGLPSDRFSAERTGGSVSTLTIQRTQQEDSAVYLCASSSGLAGYEQFFGPGTRLTVL.

This chain joins TRBV5-1 and TRBJ2-7; 9 positions agree with TRBD2. The CDR3 is 17 residues long. Trimming cost V 0 bases and J 5 bases; bases outside gene matches: 12. Germline V gives CDR1 SGHRS, CDR2 YFSETQ. This CDR3 reads CASSLGMRGGRTHEQYF. The CDR3, as DNA: TGCGCCAGCAGCTTGGGGATGCGGGGGGGCCGTACTCACGAGCAGTACTTC.

The gene calls are TRBV28 and TRBJ1-4; 8 bases line up with TRBD1. Germline values: CDR1 MDHEN, CDR2 SYDVKM. The CDR3 is 13 amino acids. V shed 6 bases and J 10 bases; nucleotides not matched to a gene: 7. The CDR3 is CASRSRQGSKLFF. The CDR3 DNA sequence: TGTGCCAGCAGGTCGAGACAGGGGTCAAAACTGTTTTTT.

This clone appeared once. The V call is TRBV6-6, the J call TRBJ1-2, with 10 bases that match TRBD1. CDR3 length: 14 amino acids. Germline CDR1 MNHNY, CDR2 SVGAGI (reference sequence). After removal of 6 bases from V and 0 bases from J, the junction contained 1 base not matched to a gene. The CDR3 reads CASRGTGANYGYTF. DNA for the CDR3: TGTGCCAGCAGGGGGACAGGGGCTAACTATGGCTACACCTTC.